This T cell receptor (beta chain) came from a study of blood T cell repertoires in COVID-19. This CDR3 contains 11 residues. V was shortened by 8 bases and J by 11 bases, with 16 bases between the two germline ends. The V gene's germline CDR1 is DFQATT and CDR2 SNEGSKA (reference sequence). Here immunoSEQ multiplex PCR was the method, and the copy in TCRdb shows in-frame clones only, minus some. The sample has 110,000 or so clones; nearly 90% are singletons. The clonotype originates from a woman between 65 and 79 years old who had recovered from COVID-19. Sequencing input: peripheral blood. The chain carries TRBV20-1 and TRBJ1-5, with D perhaps matching TRBD1 (5 bases). Written as DNA, the CDR3 is TGCAGTACAGGTTCGCGGGGAGCCCAGCATTTT. Its translation: CSTGSRGAQHF.